This T cell receptor (beta chain) emerged from a study of PD-1 blockade in classical Hodgkin lymphoma. Study outcomes and limitations: CD4+ TCR diversity climbed significantly by C4D1, unlike CD8+ TCR diversity. Those achieving complete response showed baseline diversity like newly diagnosed patients. With respect to the repertoire differences, their causes, possibly disease activity or prior therapy, remain undefined.

There are 15 residues in the CDR3. The germline V and J ends were trimmed by 4 bases and 6 bases, with 16 bases remaining between them. The germline V gene has CDR1 MDHEN and CDR2 SYDVKM. Clones were read by immunoSEQ multiplex PCR, and TCRdb kept only the in-frame ones, dropping some. The sample carries about 5,000 clones, 63% recorded once. On this clone: The antigen is undetermined.

Autologous stem cell transplantation was followed by relapse in every patient, and brentuximab vedotin exposure varied. This TCR was recovered from a human donor with classical Hodgkin lymphoma. The rearrangement links TRBV28 to TRBJ1-5; maybe TRBD1 (5 bases). The sample was peripheral blood mononuclear cells (PBMCs), taken at baseline. Here the CDR3 reads CASSWDGSTRQPQHF. CDR3 sequence (DNA): TGTGCCAGCAGTTGGGACGGGAGTACTCGTCAGCCCCAGCATTTT.